This TCR beta chain appears in the sequencing data of a study of blood T cell repertoires in COVID-19 (TCRdb year 2020). Background on the whole study: Samples covering the acute and convalescent phases of COVID-19 were provided by collaborators in the United States, Italy and Spain. A de-identified subject ID, COVID-19 status, age in years and sex were almost always included in the sample metadata. The samples were drawn from two sources: the first 160 participants of the ongoing ImmuneRACE study, and 950 to 1,500 subjects contributed by 6 global collaborators. The dataset comprised deeply sampled blood TCRbeta repertoires from subjects exposed to, actively infected with, or recovered from COVID-19. Where available, HLA class I and class II types were obtained from metadata supplied by the sample provider rather than from assay-based typing. The repertoires were made available in a free public database intended to serve as a resource for research on the immune response to SARS-CoV-2. The material from the prospective study consisted of cDNA or gDNA derived from T cells, B-cell-depleted T cells, or PBMCs.

With regard to this clone: Its cognate antigen has yet to be identified. The input lacks base qualities; no much larger clone sits a single base away.

Inclusive of the bounding cysteine and phenylalanine, the CDR3 is 14 residues long. Only CDR3 DNA is held: 42 bases, read in frame from base 1. The collaborating institutions used their own protocols to collect whole blood in K2EDTA tubes. For TCRbeta analysis, collaborators shipped samples in one of three forms: frozen whole blood, isolated PBMCs, or DNA extracted from either of those sample types. Study-level results and caveats: How much clinical and demographic metadata was included differed by source and by participant, and the metadata was provided uncurated.

The immunoSEQ Assay, a bias-controlled multiplex PCR, was used to amplify TCRbeta CDR3 regions from genomic DNA. The original pipeline was this. Within the assay, amplification of reference gene primers was used to estimate how many nucleated cells each sample contained. To quantify the absolute abundance of each unique TCRbeta CDR3 rearrangement, sequence reads were collapsed and filtered. For each sample, productive Simpson clonality was calculated as the square root of Simpson's diversity index across productive rearrangements. Entries here come from immuneACCESS through TCRdb and include only in-frame sequences with V and J called. Some clones fail to appear in such tables; in the studies checked, an unresolved V gene covers under half of the shortfall, and the cause of the remainder is unknown. V and J calls plus clone size are reproduced from that table; the DNA served to infer D and trimming. This sample holds about 100,000 clones; about nine tenths were observed only once. The leading ten clones occupy 2% to 2.5% of the sample.

The chain is encoded by TRBV21-1 joined to TRBJ1-2; the table assigns TRBD1, which was not confirmed against the DNA. TRBV21-1 is reported as a pseudogene. The sequence derives from a man over 45 with active COVID-19. The sequencing input was peripheral blood. The DNA reads TGTGCCAGCAGCAAACCGGGACAGCAGGCTGGCTACACCTTC. This is translated as CASSKPGQQAGYTF.